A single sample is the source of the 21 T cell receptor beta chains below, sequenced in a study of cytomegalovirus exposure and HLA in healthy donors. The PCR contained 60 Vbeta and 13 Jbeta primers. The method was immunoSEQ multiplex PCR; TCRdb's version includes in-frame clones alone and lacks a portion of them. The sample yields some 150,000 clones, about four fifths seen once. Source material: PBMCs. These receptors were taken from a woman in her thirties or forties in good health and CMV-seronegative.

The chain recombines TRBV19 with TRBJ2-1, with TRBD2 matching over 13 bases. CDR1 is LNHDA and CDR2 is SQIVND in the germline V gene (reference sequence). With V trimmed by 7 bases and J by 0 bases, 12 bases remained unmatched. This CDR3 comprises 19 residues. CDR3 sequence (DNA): TGTGCCAGTACCGTAACTAGCGGGGGGGCTTTTAGCTCCTACAATGAGCAGTTCTTC. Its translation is CASTVTSGGAFSSYNEQFF.

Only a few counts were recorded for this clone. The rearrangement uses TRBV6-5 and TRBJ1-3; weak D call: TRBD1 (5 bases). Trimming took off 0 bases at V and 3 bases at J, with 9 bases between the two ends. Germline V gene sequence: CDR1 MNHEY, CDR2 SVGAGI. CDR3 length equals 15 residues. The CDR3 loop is CASSYSGDIGNTIYF. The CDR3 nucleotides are TGTGCCAGCAGTTACTCAGGGGATATTGGAAACACCATATATTTT.

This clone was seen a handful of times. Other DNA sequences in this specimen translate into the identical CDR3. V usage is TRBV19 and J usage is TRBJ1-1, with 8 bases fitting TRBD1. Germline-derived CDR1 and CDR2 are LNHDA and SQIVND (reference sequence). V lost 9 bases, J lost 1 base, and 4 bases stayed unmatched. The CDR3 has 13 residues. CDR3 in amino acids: CASSGQGNTEAFF. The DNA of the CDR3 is TGTGCCAGCTCAGGACAGGGGAACACTGAAGCTTTCTTT.

As DNA, the CDR3 is TGCGCCAGCAGCTTGGGGCAGTCGGAGACCCAGTACTTC. Its translation is CASSLGQSETQYF. This chain links TRBV5-1 with TRBJ2-5; D is uncertain. The V gene lost 0 bases and the J gene lost 5 bases, with 8 bases spanning the gap. Germline CDR1 SGHRS, CDR2 YFSETQ. The CDR3 spans 13 residues.

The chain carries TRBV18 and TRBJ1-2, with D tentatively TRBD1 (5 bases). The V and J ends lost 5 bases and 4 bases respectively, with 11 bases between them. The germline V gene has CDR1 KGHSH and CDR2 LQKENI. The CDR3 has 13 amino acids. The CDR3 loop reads CASSERQTYGYTF. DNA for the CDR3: TGTGCCAGCTCAGAGAGACAGACCTATGGCTACACCTTC.

The CDR3 loop is CAWSDPGTGGDEQYF. The CDR3 DNA sequence: TGTGCCTGGAGTGACCCCGGGACAGGGGGCGACGAGCAGTACTTC. The chain couples TRBV30 to TRBJ2-7; 12 bases match TRBD1. V dropped 1 base and J dropped 5; count of bases not matched to a gene: 6. Germline loops: CDR1 GTSNPN, CDR2 SVGIG (reference sequence). This CDR3 comprises 15 residues.

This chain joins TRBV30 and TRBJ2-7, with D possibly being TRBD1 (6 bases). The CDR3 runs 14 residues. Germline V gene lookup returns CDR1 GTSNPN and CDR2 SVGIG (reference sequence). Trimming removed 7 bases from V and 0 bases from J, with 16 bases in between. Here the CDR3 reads CAFGPGHSSYEQYF. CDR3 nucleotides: TGTGCCTTTGGCCCGGGACATTCCTCCTACGAGCAGTACTTC.

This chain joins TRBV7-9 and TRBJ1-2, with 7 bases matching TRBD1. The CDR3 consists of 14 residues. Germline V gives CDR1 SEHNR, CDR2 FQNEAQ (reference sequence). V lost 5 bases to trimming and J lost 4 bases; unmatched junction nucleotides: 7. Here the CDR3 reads CASSATGQAYGYTF. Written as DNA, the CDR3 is TGTGCCAGCAGCGCAACCGGACAGGCCTATGGCTACACCTTC.

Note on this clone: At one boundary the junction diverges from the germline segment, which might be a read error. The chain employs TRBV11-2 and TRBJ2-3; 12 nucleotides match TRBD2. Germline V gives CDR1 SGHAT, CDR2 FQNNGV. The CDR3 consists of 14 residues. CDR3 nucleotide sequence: TGTGCCACCAGCGGGGGACTAGCGGGAGATACGCAGTATTTT. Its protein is CATSGGLAGDTQYF.

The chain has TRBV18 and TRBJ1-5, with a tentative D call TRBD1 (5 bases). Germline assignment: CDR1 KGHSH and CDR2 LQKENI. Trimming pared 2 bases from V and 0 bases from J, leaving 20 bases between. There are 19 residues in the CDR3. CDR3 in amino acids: CASSPEAGLTLYSNQPQHF. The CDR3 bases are TGTGCCAGCTCACCAGAAGCAGGGCTAACTCTCTATAGCAATCAGCCCCAGCATTTT.

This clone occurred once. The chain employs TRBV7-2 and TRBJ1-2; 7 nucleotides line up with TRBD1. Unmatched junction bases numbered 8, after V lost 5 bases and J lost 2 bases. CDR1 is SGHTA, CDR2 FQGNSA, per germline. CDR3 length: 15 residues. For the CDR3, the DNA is TGTGCCAGCAGCCCAGGGACAGCATTCAACTATGGCTACACCTTC. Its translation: CASSPGTAFNYGYTF.

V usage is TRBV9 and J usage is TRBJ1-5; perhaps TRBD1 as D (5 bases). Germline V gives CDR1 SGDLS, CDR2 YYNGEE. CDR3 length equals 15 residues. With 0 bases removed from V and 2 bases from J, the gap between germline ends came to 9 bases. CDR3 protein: CASSVGGDGNQPQHF. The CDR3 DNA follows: TGTGCCAGCAGCGTAGGGGGGGATGGCAATCAGCCCCAGCATTTT.

CDR3 sequence: CASSLSTGGETQYF. The CDR3 DNA reads TGTGCCAGCAGTTTATCCACAGGAGGGGAGACCCAGTACTTC. The chain uses TRBV27 and TRBJ2-5; a weak D match, TRBD2 (6 bases). Germline V gene lookup returns CDR1 MNHEY and CDR2 SMNVEV (reference sequence). The CDR3 extends over 14 amino acids. V lost 0 bases to trimming and J lost 5 bases, with 10 bases between them.

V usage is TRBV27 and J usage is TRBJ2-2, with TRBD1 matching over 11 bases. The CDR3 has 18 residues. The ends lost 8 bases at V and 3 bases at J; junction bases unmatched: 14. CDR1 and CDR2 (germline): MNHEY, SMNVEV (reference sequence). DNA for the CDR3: TGTGCCAGCTGTAACATACGGACAGGGGGCGTTGACACCGGGGAGCTGTTTTTT. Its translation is CASCNIRTGGVDTGELFF.

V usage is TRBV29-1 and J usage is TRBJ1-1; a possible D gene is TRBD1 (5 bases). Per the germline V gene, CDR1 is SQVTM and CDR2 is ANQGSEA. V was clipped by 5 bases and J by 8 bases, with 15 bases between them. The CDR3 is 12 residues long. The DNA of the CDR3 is TGCAGCGTTCGACACGGACAAAGCGAAGCTTTCTTT. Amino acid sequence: CSVRHGQSEAFF. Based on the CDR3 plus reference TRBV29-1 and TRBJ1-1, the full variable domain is SAVISQKPSRDICQRGTSLTIQCQVDSQVTMMFWYRQQPGQSLTLIATANQGSEATYESGFVIDKFPISRPNLTFSTLTVSNMSPEDSSIYLCSVRHGQSEAFFGQGTRLTVV.

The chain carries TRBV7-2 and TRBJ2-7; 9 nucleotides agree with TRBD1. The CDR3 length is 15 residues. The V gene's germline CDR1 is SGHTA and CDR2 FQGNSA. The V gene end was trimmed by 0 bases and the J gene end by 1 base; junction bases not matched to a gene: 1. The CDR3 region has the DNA TGTGCCAGCAGCTTAGCGGGACAGGGATCCTACGAGCAGTACTTC. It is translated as CASSLAGQGSYEQYF. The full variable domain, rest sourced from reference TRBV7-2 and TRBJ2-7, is GAGVSQSPSNKVTEKGKDVELRCDPISGHTALYWYRQSLGQGLEFLIYFQGNSAPDKSGLPSDRFSAERTGGSVSTLTIQRTQQEDSAVYLCASSLAGQGSYEQYFGPGTRLTVT.

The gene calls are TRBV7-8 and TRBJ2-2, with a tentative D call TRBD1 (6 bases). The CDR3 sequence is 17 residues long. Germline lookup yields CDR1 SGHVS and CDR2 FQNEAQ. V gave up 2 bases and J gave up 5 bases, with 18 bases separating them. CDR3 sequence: CASSLSVGAPRTGELFF. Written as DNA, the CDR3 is TGTGCCAGCAGCTTAAGTGTGGGGGCGCCGAGAACCGGGGAGCTGTTTTTT.

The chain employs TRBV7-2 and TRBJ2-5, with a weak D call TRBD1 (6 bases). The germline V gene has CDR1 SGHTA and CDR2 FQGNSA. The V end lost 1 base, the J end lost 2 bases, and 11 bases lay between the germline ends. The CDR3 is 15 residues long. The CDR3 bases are TGTGCCAGCAGCTTAGTCCCGGACAGACAAGAGACCCAGTACTTC. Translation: CASSLVPDRQETQYF.

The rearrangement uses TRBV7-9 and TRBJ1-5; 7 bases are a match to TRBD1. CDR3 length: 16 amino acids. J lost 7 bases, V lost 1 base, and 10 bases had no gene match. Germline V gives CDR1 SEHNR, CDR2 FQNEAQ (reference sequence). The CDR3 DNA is TGTGCCAGCAGCTTAGGACAGGGTAGTACAAGCCAGCCCCAGCATTTT. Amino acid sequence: CASSLGQGSTSQPQHF.

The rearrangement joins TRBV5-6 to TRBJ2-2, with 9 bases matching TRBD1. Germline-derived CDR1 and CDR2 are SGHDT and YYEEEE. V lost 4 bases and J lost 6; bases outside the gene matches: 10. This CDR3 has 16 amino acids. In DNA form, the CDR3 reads TGTGCCAGCAGCAGTTTCCGGGACAGGGTATCCGGGGAGCTGTTTTTT. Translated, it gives CASSSFRDRVSGELFF.

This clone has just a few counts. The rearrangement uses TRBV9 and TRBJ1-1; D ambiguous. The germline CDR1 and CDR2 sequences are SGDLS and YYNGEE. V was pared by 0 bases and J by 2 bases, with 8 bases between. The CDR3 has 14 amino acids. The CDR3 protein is CASSVGEVNTEAFF. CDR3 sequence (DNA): TGTGCCAGCAGCGTAGGGGAGGTTAACACTGAAGCTTTCTTT. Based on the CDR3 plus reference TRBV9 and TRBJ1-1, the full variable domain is DSGVTQTPKHLITATGQRVTLRCSPRSGDLSVYWYQQSLDQGLQFLIQYYNGEERAKGNILERFSAQQFPDLHSELNLSSLELGDSALYFCASSVGEVNTEAFFGQGTRLTVV.